This T cell receptor (beta chain) was identified in a study of blood T cell repertoires in COVID-19. Whole-study context: The origin of the acute and convalescent COVID-19 samples was the United States, Italy and Spain. In each case, the material was cDNA or gDNA derived from T cells, B-cell-depleted T cells, or PBMCs.

Study processing details: Reference gene primer amplification in the assay estimated nucleated cell counts. Generated by immunoSEQ multiplex PCR, the TCRdb table keeps only in-frame clones and is missing some. V and J calls and clone size come straight from that table; D and trimming were deduced from the DNA. Among about 74,000 clones listed, about 92% were seen once. There are 15 residues in the CDR3. V lost 2 bases to trimming and J lost 0 bases, with 7 bases between them. In germline, CDR1 is LGHNA, CDR2 YSLEER. The chain has TRBV4-3 and TRBJ2-2; D is uncertain. Sequenced material: peripheral blood. The clonotype comes from a man aged 50 or older with acute or convalescent COVID-19. The CDR3 DNA reads TGCGCCAGCAGCCAAAACGGAGCGAACACCGGGGAGCTGTTTTTT. Translation gives CASSQNGANTGELFF.